These 16 T cell receptor beta chains came from one sample sequenced in a study of shared clonotypes between healthy human individuals. Profiling relied on immunoSEQ multiplex PCR, and the TCRdb table lists in-frame clones only, not all of them. Of around 1.6 million clones detected, 95% to 99% appear once; the ten largest clones hold roughly 0.42%. Specimen: naive CD4+ T cells sorted from blood. The subset denotes: CD45RA+ positively selected. All receptors come from a man younger than 40 in good health.

DNA of the CDR3: TGTGCCAGCACTAACTATGGCTACACCTTC. Amino acids: CASTNYGYTF. This chain joins TRBV2 and TRBJ1-2; D gene ambiguous. V lost 7 bases and J 0 bases, leaving 0 bases between the germline ends. In germline, CDR1 is SNHLY, CDR2 FYNNEI. The CDR3 spans 10 residues.

The chain combines TRBV28 with TRBJ2-1; 13 bases map to TRBD2. The CDR3 sequence is 14 residues long. The V segment lost 6 bases and the J segment 5 bases; nucleotides outside the gene matches: 1. Germline V gene lookup returns CDR1 MDHEN and CDR2 SYDVKM. Written as DNA, the CDR3 is TGTGCCAGCAGCGGGACTAGCGGGGACAATGAGCAGTTCTTC. Translating it yields CASSGTSGDNEQFF.

This chain uses TRBV11-3 with TRBJ1-1; a possible D gene is TRBD1 (5 bases). This CDR3 contains 13 residues. V lost 3 bases and J lost 1, with 6 bases in between. CDR1 is SGHNT and CDR2 is YENEEA in the germline V gene. The CDR3 protein is CASSLGPNTEAFF. CDR3 sequence (DNA): TGTGCCAGCAGCTTGGGGCCGAACACTGAAGCTTTCTTT.

This clone was detected once. The J gene is TRBJ2-7, the V gene TRBV27, with 7 nucleotides matching TRBD2. Germline loops: CDR1 MNHEY, CDR2 SMNVEV (reference sequence). This CDR3 comprises 16 residues. V shed 5 bases and J 2 bases; nucleotides not matched to a gene: 12. The CDR3 region has the DNA TGTGCCAGCAGTCCCAGGCTAGCGGCAGCTACCTACGAGCAGTACTTC. It is translated as CASSPRLAAATYEQYF.

The V call is TRBV6-5, the J call TRBJ2-1; unclear D gene. CDR3 length: 12 amino acids. CDR1 and CDR2 (germline): MNHEY, SVGAGI. V lost 8 bases, J lost 4 bases, and 9 bases lay in between. The CDR3 DNA is TGTGCCAGCGTTGGCGGTTACAATGAGCAGTTCTTC. This sequence encodes CASVGGYNEQFF.

This chain joins TRBV6-5 and TRBJ2-5; D may be TRBD1 or TRBD2 (5 bases each). Trimming stripped 5 bases from V and 3 bases from J, with 10 bases between. Looked up from germline, CDR1 is MNHEY and CDR2 is SVGAGI. This CDR3 has 13 residues. CDR3 coding DNA: TGTGCCAGCAGTCCGGGACGAAAAGAGACCCAGTACTTC. Its translation: CASSPGRKETQYF.

The chain joins TRBV2 to TRBJ1-5; TRBD1 matches at 8 bases. The V segment lost 3 bases and the J segment 5 bases; nucleotides outside the gene matches: 6. In germline, CDR1 is SNHLY, CDR2 FYNNEI. This CDR3 comprises 15 residues. Here the CDR3 DNA reads TGTGCCAGCAGTGAGTTGTCGACAGGGGATCAGCCCCAGCATTTT. It specifies CASSELSTGDQPQHF.

The J gene is TRBJ2-5, the V gene TRBV11-2; D gene uncertain. Germline CDR1 is SGHAT and CDR2 is FQNNGV. CDR3 size: 15 residues. Trimming shortened V by 0 bases and J by 2 bases, and 10 bases separated the two germline ends. CDR3 coding DNA: TGTGCCAGCAGCTTAGATCTCGGCAGACAAGAGACCCAGTACTTC. It encodes CASSLDLGRQETQYF.

V usage is TRBV6-6 and J usage is TRBJ2-7; the D gene is possibly TRBD1 (5 bases). Germline V gene sequence: CDR1 MNHNY, CDR2 SVGAGI (reference sequence). The ends were cut back, 2 bases at V and 5 bases at J, with 16 bases in the middle. This CDR3 is built from 15 residues. This chain's CDR3 is CASSYPPGARDEQYF. CDR3 in DNA: TGTGCCAGCAGTTACCCACCTGGGGCCAGAGACGAGCAGTACTTC.

The J gene is TRBJ2-3, the V gene TRBV6-6; D uncertain. The germline V gene encodes CDR1 MNHNY and CDR2 SVGAGI (reference sequence). V lost 2 bases to trimming and J lost 3 bases, with 9 bases between them. This CDR3 has 14 residues. CDR3 region: CASSYTRQTDTQYF. CDR3 DNA sequence: TGTGCCAGCAGTTACACACGACAAACAGATACGCAGTATTTT.

The rearrangement uses TRBV28 and TRBJ2-1; no firm D call. CDR1 is MDHEN, CDR2 SYDVKM, per germline. V shed 6 bases and J shed 6 bases, with 9 bases lying between them. The CDR3 loop spans 12 amino acids. Written as DNA, the CDR3 is TGTGCCAGCAGCCAAAACGGCAATGAGCAGTTCTTC. This sequence encodes CASSQNGNEQFF.

A note on this clone: This specimen includes other DNA sequences encoding the same CDR3. The V gene is TRBV5-1, the J gene TRBJ2-3; D unclear. Germline assignment: CDR1 SGHRS and CDR2 YFSETQ. V shed 0 bases and J shed 4 bases, with 9 bases lying between them. The length of the CDR3 is 14 residues. The CDR3 protein is CASSLGGAADTQYF. The CDR3 DNA sequence: TGCGCCAGCAGCTTGGGGGGTGCCGCAGATACGCAGTATTTT.

The rearrangement links TRBV5-1 to TRBJ2-2; 11 nucleotides agree with TRBD2. Germline CDR1 and CDR2: SGHRS and YFSETQ. This CDR3 has 16 amino acids. Trimming took 3 bases from V and 2 from J; bases not matched to a gene: 3. The CDR3 reads CASSSTSGINTGELFF. The CDR3 nucleotides read TGCGCCAGCAGCTCGACTAGCGGGATTAACACCGGGGAGCTGTTTTTT.

The V call is TRBV7-2, the J call TRBJ2-4; D may be TRBD1 (5 bases). This CDR3 spans 15 amino acids. Trimming removed 0 bases from V and 5 bases from J, with 11 bases in between. Germline V gene sequence: CDR1 SGHTA, CDR2 FQGNSA. CDR3 sequence (DNA): TGTGCCAGCAGCTTAGCGGGGCTAACCCAAAACATTCAGTACTTC. It translates to CASSLAGLTQNIQYF. Filled out from reference TRBV7-2 and TRBJ2-4, the complete variable domain reads GAGVSQSPSNKVTEKGKDVELRCDPISGHTALYWYRQSLGQGLEFLIYFQGNSAPDKSGLPSDRFSAERTGGSVSTLTIQRTQQEDSAVYLCASSLAGLTQNIQYFGAGTRLSVL.

This clone was picked up one time. This chain joins TRBV5-8 and TRBJ2-7; D remains ambiguous. Between the trimmed V and J ends, which lost 0 bases and 0 bases, there was a span of 7 bases. CDR3 size: 14 residues. Germline V gene lookup returns CDR1 SGHTS and CDR2 YDEGEE. The CDR3 DNA reads TGTGCCAGCAGCTTGGGGCCGAGCTCCTACGAGCAGTACTTC. This gives the protein CASSLGPSSYEQYF. Drawing the rest from reference TRBV5-8 and TRBJ2-7, the complete variable domain is EAGVTQSPTHLIKTRGQQATLRCSPISGHTSVYWYQQALGLGLQFLLWYDEGEERNRGNFPPRFSGRQFPNYSSELNVNALELEDSALYLCASSLGPSSYEQYFGPGTRLTVT.

The V gene is TRBV6-5, the J gene TRBJ2-5; 9 bases are shared with TRBD2. Per germline, CDR1 MNHEY and CDR2 SVGAGI. The CDR3 covers 16 residues. The V segment lost 2 bases and the J segment 4 bases; nucleotides outside the gene matches: 8. The DNA of the CDR3 is TGTGCCAGCAGTTACGAGGTAGCGGGAGACCCAGAGACCCAGTACTTC. Amino acids: CASSYEVAGDPETQYF.